This T cell receptor beta chain was recorded in a study of shared clonotypes between healthy human individuals (dated by TCRdb to 2018 to 2021). With respect to the entire study: The cohort comprised a couple of women and a few men aged 18 to 49 years. To estimate repertoire size and how much clonotypes are shared between individuals, the study performed deep sequencing of blood TCR repertoires from about five healthy adults. Per donor, three plates each were used for CD4 naive and CD4 memory, two for CD8 naive, and one for CD8 memory. Libraries were prepared and TCR repertoires were sequenced by different laboratories using diverse techniques, in order to increase sequencing depth and limit assay-specific biases. Each donor's leukapheresis produced roughly between about 0.85 and 10 billion PBMCs.

Using the deep immunoSEQ assay, multiplex PCR amplified TCR CDR3 regions from genomic DNA. Extracted genomic DNA from each cell subset was distributed evenly across all wells of several immunoSEQ 96-well plates, and each plate was treated as a replicate. Each replicate PCR for sorted subsets received around 210 ng genomic DNA, equal to about 30,000 T cell genomes. Purified libraries were measured with a Qubit 3.0 fluorometer, size-checked on a Bioanalyzer 2100, and measured again with the KAPA Library Quantification kit. A separate single-read 150-cycle Illumina NextSeq 550 flow cell was used to sequence each immunoSEQ 96-well plate. For the original study's pipeline: The immunoSEQ output contained only junctional sequences without quality scores, so filtering could not match that applied to full-length reads. Sequences were annotated with PyIR, a Python wrapper for IgBLAST v1.9, using IMGT germline references to assign V/J genes and CDR3. Any read was removed if the V/J assignment was weak (E-value above 1e-6), the CDR3 was missing, or the read contained stop codons, out-of-frame junctions, or ambiguous translated residues. V3J clonotypes were defined by identical inferred V gene, J gene, and CDR3 amino acid sequence. The percentage overlap between two repertoires was calculated by dividing the number of shared unique clonotypes by the size of the smaller repertoire. RTK rarefaction, the Chao1 estimator, and Recon v2.1 estimates of unobserved clonotypes were used to assess repertoire richness. Generation probabilities for all TCRbeta clonotypes obtained by the gDNA method from a few donors were computed using OLGA. In TCRdb, the immuneACCESS table is reduced to in-frame sequences with V and J assigned. These tables do not hold every clone; where another copy was compared, an unresolved V gene accounts for under half, and the others remain unexplained. For V, J and clone size, that table is used; D and trimming come from the DNA. This sample is represented by a few million clones; 85% to 95% of them were singletons. The ten most abundant clones make up 0.11% to 0.15% of the sample.

From the germline V gene, CDR1 is SGHRS and CDR2 is YFSETQ. Cut back by 2 bases and 2 bases, the V and J ends lie 10 bases apart. The CDR3 sequence holds 14 residues, the cysteine and phenylalanine included. The retained sequence is limited to the CDR3, 42 bases, with the frame set at the first base. The donors were healthy, HIV-negative adults with no recently reported acute infections or vaccinations. Every donor was a Caucasian adult living in Nashville, Tennessee, USA. CD4+ T cells were enriched by magnetic negative selection, after which naive cells were positively selected on CD45RA and the negative fraction was taken as the memory subset. After blood collection by leukapheresis, PBMCs were isolated using Ficoll-Histopaque density gradient centrifugation and then cryopreserved in the vapor phase of liquid nitrogen. Purity and quantity of every magnetically sorted T cell population were checked by analytical flow cytometry. Each sorted fraction had its genomic DNA isolated and then quantified by UV absorbance on a Nanodrop 2000c.

General conclusions and limits of the study: Incomplete sequencing was indicated by rarefaction of sorted-subset datasets, despite the large sequencing depth. Pairwise subsampling led to the expectation that sequencing depth would affect the degree of clonotype sharing among donors. Only blood was sampled, and tissue TCR repertoires likely differ from those in blood. Across a few donors, about 4.5% of naive CD4, roughly 3.3% of naive CD8, 2% to 2.5% of memory CD4, and under 0.45% of memory CD8 clonotypes were shared. Compared with non-shared clonotypes, the clonotypes found in all four sorted-subset donors had higher generation probabilities. Naive subsets generally had larger estimated clonotype richness than memory subsets. The genetic and exposure-history diversity represented was limited by the small number of donors.

About this clone itself: Its recognized antigen is unknown. No much larger clone exists at a distance of one base, and base qualities are not known. The same CDR3 can be traced to other DNA sequences in this sample.

Sequencing was done on a sample of naive CD4+ T cells sorted from blood. The sample's cell subset or site label is to be understood as: CD45RA+ positively selected. The source of this sequence is a man in his late teens or twenties in good health. The V gene is TRBV5-1 and the J gene is TRBJ1-1; 6 matching bases give a weak D call of TRBD1. The nucleotide sequence reads TGCGCCAGCAGCTTAAGACAGGACAACACTGAAGCTTTCTTT. Its protein product is CASSLRQDNTEAFF.